A single T cell receptor (beta chain) is shown here with its context. CDR3 length equals 14 residues. The ends lost 2 bases at V and 4 bases at J; junction bases unmatched: 1. In germline, CDR1 is KGHSH, CDR2 LQKENI. The sample comes from a study of blood T cell repertoires in COVID-19. Overall study context: The samples span acute and convalescent COVID-19 from the United States, Italy and Spain.

Repertoires were generated with immunoSEQ multiplex PCR, while TCRdb's copy carries only in-frame clones and drops some. This sample yields tens of thousands of clones, of which roughly 79% are seen a single time; more than 45% belongs to the top ten. The receptor's source is a human donor in a cohort sampled during active COVID-19. Sequenced sample: peripheral blood. The rearrangement links TRBV18 to TRBJ2-2, with 7 bases identical to TRBD2. DNA for the CDR3: TGTGCCAGCTCACCAGGCGGGGGCACCGGGGAGCTGTTTTTT. It yields the protein CASSPGGGTGELFF.